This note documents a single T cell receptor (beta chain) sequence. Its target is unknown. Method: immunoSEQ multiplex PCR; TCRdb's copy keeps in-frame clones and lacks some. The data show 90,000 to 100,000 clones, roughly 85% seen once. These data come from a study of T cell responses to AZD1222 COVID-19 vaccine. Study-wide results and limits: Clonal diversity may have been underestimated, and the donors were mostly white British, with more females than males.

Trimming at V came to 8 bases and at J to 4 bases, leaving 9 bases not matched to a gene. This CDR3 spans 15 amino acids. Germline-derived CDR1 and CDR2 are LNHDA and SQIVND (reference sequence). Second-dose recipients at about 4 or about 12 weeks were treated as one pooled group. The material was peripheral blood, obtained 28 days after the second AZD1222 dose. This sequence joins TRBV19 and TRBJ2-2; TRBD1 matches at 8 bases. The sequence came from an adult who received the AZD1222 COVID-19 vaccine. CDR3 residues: CASVQGALSTGELFF. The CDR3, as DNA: TGTGCCAGTGTGCAGGGGGCATTAAGCACCGGGGAGCTGTTTTTT.